These 14 T cell receptor beta chains came from one sample sequenced in a study of cytomegalovirus exposure and HLA in healthy donors. The PCR employed 60 Vbeta primers together with 13 Jbeta primers. Here immunoSEQ multiplex PCR was the method, and the copy in TCRdb shows in-frame clones only, minus some. The data contain about 180,000 clones, about 80% of them singletons. Source material: PBMCs. These receptors all come from a woman aged 25 to 39 in good health and CMV-seronegative.

CDR3 sequence (DNA): TGTGCCAGCTCATCAACCCTACAGGCAGTAAACGAGCAGTACTTC. Protein: CASSSTLQAVNEQYF. The genes are TRBV18 and TRBJ2-7, with TRBD1 as a possible D gene (5 bases). Germline V gene data show CDR1 as KGHSH and CDR2 as LQKENI. V was shortened by 5 bases and J by 5 bases, with 19 bases between the two germline ends. The CDR3 consists of 15 residues.

The chain is built from TRBV19 and TRBJ2-3, with 13 bases matching TRBD2. The V gene's germline CDR1 is LNHDA and CDR2 SQIVND (reference sequence). The CDR3 contains 16 residues. Trimming took 2 bases from V and 3 from J; bases not matched to a gene: 2. The CDR3 loop reads CASSIRTSGGTDTQYF. The CDR3 DNA follows: TGTGCCAGTAGTATAAGGACTAGCGGGGGAACAGATACGCAGTATTTT.

Only a few counts were recorded for this clone. The genes are TRBV4-3 and TRBJ2-7; perhaps TRBD1 as D (5 bases). Per germline, CDR1 LGHNA and CDR2 YSLEER. The CDR3 has 15 amino acids. The V end was cut by 0 bases, the J end by 3 bases, with 12 bases between. CDR3 DNA sequence: TGCGCCAGCAGCCAAGATAAAGGGGATAGCTACGAGCAGTACTTC. It specifies CASSQDKGDSYEQYF.

The chain uses TRBV6-1 and TRBJ2-2, with 7 bases aligning to TRBD2. The CDR3 is 14 amino acids. Per germline, CDR1 MNHNS and CDR2 SASEGT. V gave up 8 bases and J gave up 4 bases; unmatched junction bases: 7. CDR3 amino acids: CASRGEGFTGELFF. The CDR3 DNA is TGTGCCAGCCGGGGGGAAGGGTTCACCGGGGAGCTGTTTTTT.

V usage is TRBV5-8 and J usage is TRBJ1-1, with no clear D. CDR1 is SGHTS and CDR2 is YDEGEE in the germline V gene. The CDR3 covers 11 residues. Deletions cut 5 bases from V and 3 bases from J, with 5 bases between. DNA for the CDR3: TGTGCCAGCAGTCCCTACACTGAAGCTTTCTTT. Encoded protein: CASSPYTEAFF.

CDR3 protein: CASSLSRGASYNEQFF. CDR3 nucleotides: TGTGCCAGCAGTTTATCGCGGGGAGCCTCCTACAATGAGCAGTTCTTC. This chain connects TRBV27 to TRBJ2-1; possibly TRBD2 for D (6 bases). The CDR3 loop spans 16 amino acids. V was shortened by 0 bases and J by 0 bases, with 9 bases between the two germline ends. Germline values: CDR1 MNHEY, CDR2 SMNVEV (reference sequence).

The table lists this clone with many counts. This sequence joins TRBV2 and TRBJ1-3; 9 positions match TRBD1. V was pared by 8 bases and J by 0 bases, with 5 bases of the junction left unmatched. This CDR3 comprises 15 residues. The germline CDR1 and CDR2 sequences are SNHLY and FYNNEI. The CDR3 DNA reads TGTGCCAGCCGGACAGGGGTGTTCTCTGGAAACACCATATATTTT. Amino acids: CASRTGVFSGNTIYF. The whole variable domain, remainder taken from reference TRBV2 and TRBJ1-3, is EPEVTQTPSHQVTQMGQEVILRCVPISNHLYFYWYRQILGQKVEFLVSFYNNEISEKSEIFDDQFSVERPDGSNFTLKIRSTKLEDSAMYFCASRTGVFSGNTIYFGEGSWLTVV.

This clone was found a few times. The V gene is TRBV5-1, the J gene TRBJ1-1; D is perhaps TRBD1 (6 bases). The CDR3 runs 13 residues. CDR1 SGHRS and CDR2 YFSETQ come from the germline V gene. Deletions cut 7 bases from V and 5 bases from J, with 15 bases between. CDR3 in DNA: TGCGCCAGCGGGGTACAGGGAGAGACTGAAGCTTTCTTT. Amino acid sequence: CASGVQGETEAFF.

This clone came up a few times. CDR3 sequence: CAISTGTASSGNTIYF. The CDR3 nucleotides read TGTGCCATCAGTACCGGGACAGCCAGCTCTGGAAACACCATATATTTT. The rearrangement links TRBV10-3 to TRBJ1-3, with TRBD1 matching 7 bases. V was clipped by 5 bases and J by 0 bases; unmatched bases: 7. CDR1 is ENHRY, CDR2 SYGVKD, per germline. This CDR3 is 16 amino acids long.

The chain has TRBV6-5 and TRBJ1-5; D is undetermined. Germline values: CDR1 MNHEY, CDR2 SVGAGI. Deletions cut 0 bases from V and 5 bases from J, with 8 bases between. The length of the CDR3 is 14 residues. In DNA form, the CDR3 reads TGTGCCAGCAGTTACTCGTCGGTGGATCAGCCCCAGCATTTT. Its translation is CASSYSSVDQPQHF.

The chain links TRBV25-1 to TRBJ1-4; the D gene is possibly TRBD1 (6 bases). This CDR3 contains 16 residues. The germline V and J ends were trimmed by 3 bases and 8 bases, with 19 bases remaining between them. The germline V gene has CDR1 MGHDK and CDR2 SYGVNS. For the CDR3, the DNA is TGTGCCAGCAGTGACCGACCACAGGGCGGAAGGGAAAAACTGTTTTTT. Amino acids: CASSDRPQGGREKLFF.

This rearrangement joins TRBV6-5 to TRBJ2-7; no definite D call. CDR1 and CDR2 from the germline V gene are MNHEY and SVGAGI. This CDR3 is 13 amino acids long. V was pared by 5 bases and J by 2 bases, with 10 bases between. CDR3 sequence reads: CASSATSPYEQYF. For the CDR3, the DNA is TGTGCCAGCAGTGCGACAAGTCCCTACGAGCAGTACTTC.

The rearrangement uses TRBV2 and TRBJ1-1, with 9 nucleotides matching TRBD1. The CDR3 loop spans 17 amino acids. Germline trimming cut 4 bases from V and 1 base from J; bases unmatched to any gene: 10. Germline CDR1 and CDR2: SNHLY and FYNNEI. CDR3 DNA: TGTGCCAGCAGTGGTGACAGGGGGGGGGCCGGGAACACTGAAGCTTTCTTT. Protein: CASSGDRGGAGNTEAFF.

This chain links TRBV20-1 with TRBJ1-1, with D uncertain. Germline V gives CDR1 DFQATT, CDR2 SNEGSKA (reference sequence). Trimming removed 1 base at V and 6 bases at J, with 6 bases between. CDR3 size: 11 residues. The CDR3 loop reads CSARAGAEAFF. In nucleotides, the CDR3 is TGCAGTGCTAGAGCCGGGGCTGAAGCTTTCTTT.